The rows below give T cell receptor beta chains drawn from one sample of a study of blood T cell repertoires in COVID-19. Profiled with immunoSEQ multiplex PCR; TCRdb holds only in-frame clones, not every one. This table has 190,000 or so clones, around nine tenths appearing once. The specimen sequenced was peripheral blood. The receptors stem from a man aged 40-55 years with active or convalescent COVID-19. CDR3s include the opening cysteine and the closing phenylalanine or tryptophan. Fields, in order: D gene, V gene, clone size, J gene, CDR3 protein, CDR3 DNA. D genes are given only for firm matches. A clone size is listed for some rows: how often the clone was seen (once, few, many), or a class if it is expanded.

d_gene: TRBD1; v_gene: TRBV5-5; abundance: NA; j_gene: TRBJ1-1; CDR3aa: CASKPTGEGNTEAFF; CDR3nt: TGTGCCAGCAAGCCGACAGGGGAGGGGAACACTGAAGCTTTCTTT
d_gene: NA; v_gene: TRBV10-3; abundance: NA; j_gene: TRBJ1-4; CDR3aa: CAISGVGGKDSNEKLFF; CDR3nt: TGTGCCATCAGTGGGGTTGGTGGGAAGGACTCTAATGAAAAACTGTTTTTT
d_gene: NA; v_gene: TRBV4-1; abundance: NA; j_gene: TRBJ2-5; CDR3aa: CASSQDFQETQYF; CDR3nt: TGCGCCAGCAGCCAAGACTTCCAAGAGACCCAGTACTTC
d_gene: TRBD2; v_gene: TRBV4-2; abundance: few; j_gene: TRBJ2-5; CDR3aa: CASSQELAGGPQQETQYF; CDR3nt: TGTGCCAGCAGCCAAGAGCTAGCGGGGGGGCCACAGCAAGAGACCCAGTACTTC
d_gene: TRBD1; v_gene: TRBV7-9; abundance: NA; j_gene: TRBJ2-7; CDR3aa: CASNMGQSYEQYF; CDR3nt: TGTGCCAGCAACATGGGACAGTCCTACGAGCAGTACTTC
d_gene: TRBD1; v_gene: TRBV5-1; abundance: NA; j_gene: TRBJ1-6; CDR3aa: CASSQTGGSSYNSPLHF; CDR3nt: TGCGCCAGCAGCCAAACAGGGGGGAGCTCCTATAATTCACCCCTCCACTTT
d_gene: TRBD2; v_gene: TRBV12-5; abundance: NA; j_gene: TRBJ2-1; CDR3aa: CASAPGGGDNEQFF; CDR3nt: TGTGCTAGTGCCCCCGGCGGGGGGGACAATGAGCAGTTCTTC
d_gene: NA; v_gene: TRBV7-2; abundance: NA; j_gene: TRBJ1-2; CDR3aa: CASRRAQDYGYTF; CDR3nt: TGTGCCAGCAGAAGGGCACAGGACTATGGCTACACCTTC
d_gene: TRBD1; v_gene: TRBV12-3/TRBV12-4; abundance: once; j_gene: TRBJ2-1; CDR3aa: CASSDRQGREQFF; CDR3nt: TGTGCCAGCAGTGATCGACAGGGGCGGGAGCAGTTCTTC
d_gene: NA; v_gene: TRBV27; abundance: NA; j_gene: TRBJ1-2; CDR3aa: CASSSPYRDGYTF; CDR3nt: TGTGCCAGCAGTTCGCCTTACAGGGACGGCTACACCTTC
d_gene: NA; v_gene: TRBV28; abundance: NA; j_gene: TRBJ2-7; CDR3aa: CATAGGPYEQYF; CDR3nt: TGTGCCACCGCGGGTGGGCCCTACGAGCAGTACTTC
d_gene: NA; v_gene: TRBV7-2; abundance: NA; j_gene: TRBJ2-1; CDR3aa: CASSLAQGGGTFNEQFF; CDR3nt: TGTGCCAGCAGCTTAGCACAGGGCGGGGGCACGTTCAATGAGCAGTTCTTC
d_gene: NA; v_gene: TRBV20-1; abundance: NA; j_gene: TRBJ1-1; CDR3aa: CSGSPGTEAFF; CDR3nt: TGCAGTGGGTCGCCGGGCACTGAAGCTTTCTTT
d_gene: TRBD1; v_gene: TRBV7-2; abundance: NA; j_gene: TRBJ1-2; CDR3aa: CASSSGTGASNYGYTF; CDR3nt: TGTGCCAGCAGCTCCGGGACAGGGGCGTCCAACTATGGCTACACCTTC
d_gene: NA; v_gene: TRBV2; abundance: NA; j_gene: TRBJ2-3; CDR3aa: CASSLQVQTDTQYF; CDR3nt: TGTGCCAGCTCCCTCCAGGTCCAGACAGATACGCAGTATTTT
d_gene: NA; v_gene: TRBV4-3; abundance: NA; j_gene: TRBJ1-4; CDR3aa: CASSHGYLQTNEKLFF; CDR3nt: TGCGCCAGCAGCCACGGATATCTACAGACTAATGAAAAACTGTTTTTT
d_gene: TRBD1; v_gene: TRBV5-1; abundance: NA; j_gene: TRBJ1-4; CDR3aa: CASSTGDRAGEKLFF; CDR3nt: TGCGCCAGCAGCACAGGGGACAGGGCCGGTGAAAAACTGTTTTTT
d_gene: NA; v_gene: TRBV28; abundance: few; j_gene: TRBJ1-1; CDR3aa: CASTNPGNTEAFF; CDR3nt: TGTGCCAGCACTAACCCGGGGAACACTGAAGCTTTCTTT
d_gene: TRBD1; v_gene: TRBV28; abundance: once; j_gene: TRBJ2-4; CDR3aa: CASSLSTGTGRKNIQYF; CDR3nt: TGTGCCAGCAGTTTAAGTACCGGGACAGGGCGAAAAAACATTCAGTACTTC
d_gene: TRBD1; v_gene: TRBV5-1; abundance: few; j_gene: TRBJ1-5; CDR3aa: CASSPGGTGGDQPQHF; CDR3nt: TGCGCCAGCTCCCCTGGGGGCACAGGGGGCGATCAGCCCCAGCATTTT
d_gene: NA; v_gene: TRBV7-2; abundance: NA; j_gene: TRBJ2-7; CDR3aa: CASSSQPSRSYAYEQYF; CDR3nt: TGTGCCAGCAGCTCACAACCTTCTAGATCTTATGCCTACGAGCAGTACTTC
d_gene: NA; v_gene: TRBV28; abundance: NA; j_gene: TRBJ2-5; CDR3aa: CASSYGGARETQYF; CDR3nt: TGTGCCAGCAGTTATGGGGGGGCACGAGAGACCCAGTACTTC
d_gene: TRBD1; v_gene: TRBV28; abundance: NA; j_gene: TRBJ2-7; CDR3aa: CASENRQGFEQYF; CDR3nt: TGTGCCAGCGAAAACCGACAGGGGTTCGAGCAGTACTTC
d_gene: TRBD1; v_gene: TRBV7-2; abundance: NA; j_gene: TRBJ1-5; CDR3aa: CASSRRGLNQPQHF; CDR3nt: TGTGCCAGCAGCCGCAGGGGGCTCAATCAGCCCCAGCATTTT
d_gene: TRBD2; v_gene: TRBV5-4; abundance: NA; j_gene: TRBJ2-2; CDR3aa: CASSLSRGANTGELFF; CDR3nt: TGTGCCAGCAGCTTGTCGCGGGGGGCGAACACCGGGGAGCTGTTTTTT
d_gene: TRBD1; v_gene: TRBV4-3; abundance: NA; j_gene: TRBJ1-4; CDR3aa: CASSAQTGSNEKLFF; CDR3nt: TGCGCCAGCAGCGCACAGACAGGGTCAAATGAAAAACTGTTTTTT
d_gene: NA; v_gene: TRBV15; abundance: NA; j_gene: TRBJ2-7; CDR3aa: CATSRPRGEQYF; CDR3nt: TGTGCCACCAGCAGACCCCGGGGCGAGCAGTACTTC
d_gene: TRBD1; v_gene: TRBV18; abundance: NA; j_gene: TRBJ1-1; CDR3aa: CASSSDRAKNTEAFF; CDR3nt: TGTGCCAGCTCTTCGGACAGGGCAAAAAACACTGAAGCTTTCTTT
d_gene: TRBD2; v_gene: TRBV6-4; abundance: NA; j_gene: TRBJ2-3; CDR3aa: CASSASGGTDTQYF; CDR3nt: TGTGCCAGCAGTGCTAGCGGGGGCACAGATACGCAGTATTTT
d_gene: TRBD1; v_gene: TRBV11-3; abundance: few; j_gene: TRBJ1-5; CDR3aa: CASSLDPGQGKSNQPQHF; CDR3nt: TGTGCCAGCAGCTTAGACCCGGGACAGGGGAAAAGCAATCAGCCCCAGCATTTT
d_gene: NA; v_gene: TRBV30; abundance: NA; j_gene: TRBJ1-3; CDR3aa: CAWSAGVGNTIYF; CDR3nt: TGTGCCTGGAGCGCGGGAGTCGGAAACACCATATATTTT
d_gene: TRBD1; v_gene: TRBV5-5; abundance: NA; j_gene: TRBJ1-4; CDR3aa: CASSPPGTGMVGLFF; CDR3nt: TGTGCCAGCAGCCCACCCGGGACAGGGATGGTAGGACTGTTTTTT
d_gene: NA; v_gene: TRBV2; abundance: NA; j_gene: TRBJ1-4; CDR3aa: CASRGDFNEKLFF; CDR3nt: TGTGCCAGCAGGGGGGACTTTAACGAAAAACTGTTTTTT
d_gene: NA; v_gene: TRBV4-2; abundance: NA; j_gene: TRBJ2-3; CDR3aa: CASSQVPERTLDTQYF; CDR3nt: TGTGCCAGCAGCCAAGTGCCCGAGCGGACCTTGGATACGCAGTATTTT
d_gene: NA; v_gene: TRBV7-9; abundance: few; j_gene: TRBJ1-6; CDR3aa: CASSPWDFRTSPNSPLHF; CDR3nt: TGTGCCAGCAGCCCCTGGGACTTCAGAACAAGCCCTAATTCACCCCTCCACTTT
d_gene: NA; v_gene: TRBV28; abundance: NA; j_gene: TRBJ1-1; CDR3aa: CASTFTLGGHRMNTEAFF; CDR3nt: TGTGCCAGCACCTTTACCCTTGGGGGCCACCGAATGAACACTGAAGCTTTCTTT
d_gene: NA; v_gene: TRBV18; abundance: once; j_gene: TRBJ1-1; CDR3aa: CASSPQGYEAFF; CDR3nt: TGTGCCAGCTCACCCCAGGGCTATGAAGCTTTCTTT
d_gene: NA; v_gene: TRBV10-1; abundance: NA; j_gene: TRBJ2-3; CDR3aa: CASSESRGTDTQYF; CDR3nt: TGCGCCAGCAGTGAGTCAAGAGGGACAGATACGCAGTATTTT
d_gene: NA; v_gene: TRBV4-3; abundance: NA; j_gene: TRBJ1-1; CDR3aa: CASSQDTVGQLNTEAFF; CDR3nt: TGCGCCAGCAGCCAAGACACGGTGGGACAACTGAACACTGAAGCTTTCTTT
d_gene: TRBD2; v_gene: TRBV5-8; abundance: NA; j_gene: TRBJ2-1; CDR3aa: CASRFTSGGYNEQFF; CDR3nt: TGTGCCAGCAGGTTCACTAGCGGGGGATACAATGAGCAGTTCTTC
d_gene: TRBD2; v_gene: TRBV7-2; abundance: NA; j_gene: TRBJ2-3; CDR3aa: CASSPFLVSGGDTQYF; CDR3nt: TGTGCCAGCAGCCCCTTTCTCGTCAGCGGGGGGGATACGCAGTATTTT
d_gene: NA; v_gene: TRBV11-1; abundance: NA; j_gene: TRBJ1-1; CDR3aa: CASTRRTEAFF; CDR3nt: TGTGCCAGCACCAGGAGGACTGAAGCTTTCTTT
d_gene: TRBD1; v_gene: TRBV28; abundance: NA; j_gene: TRBJ1-5; CDR3aa: CASSFPRQGAFYQPQHF; CDR3nt: TGTGCCAGCAGTTTTCCTCGACAGGGGGCTTTCTATCAGCCCCAGCATTTT
d_gene: NA; v_gene: TRBV7-9; abundance: NA; j_gene: TRBJ2-3; CDR3aa: CASSPDSLVTQYF; CDR3nt: TGTGCCAGCAGCCCAGACAGCTTGGTTACGCAGTATTTT
d_gene: TRBD1; v_gene: TRBV5-1; abundance: NA; j_gene: TRBJ2-3; CDR3aa: CASSRAGQAPDTQYF; CDR3nt: TGCGCCAGCAGCCGCGCGGGACAGGCACCAGATACGCAGTATTTT
d_gene: TRBD1; v_gene: TRBV29-1; abundance: NA; j_gene: TRBJ2-2; CDR3aa: CSVRRQGPGELFF; CDR3nt: TGCAGCGTCCGTAGACAGGGACCCGGGGAGCTGTTTTTT
d_gene: NA; v_gene: TRBV18; abundance: few; j_gene: TRBJ1-5; CDR3aa: CASSPQGGNQPQHF; CDR3nt: TGTGCCAGCTCACCACAGGGGGGCAATCAGCCCCAGCATTTT